This T cell receptor (beta chain) was observed in a study of blood T cell repertoires in COVID-19. Looking at the study overall: Donors in the United States, Italy and Spain gave samples during acute or convalescent COVID-19. Sample material is recorded as cDNA or gDNA derived from T cells, B-cell-depleted T cells, or PBMCs.

Original processing methods: Nucleated cell counts were estimated from reference gene primer amplification. Only in-frame clones appear in the TCRdb table, and some are missing; sequencing was by immunoSEQ multiplex PCR. V and J calls and clone size are as listed in that table; D and trimming were resolved from the DNA. The table shows fewer than 300,000 clones, with 83% occurring only once. The V gene's germline CDR1 is LNHDA and CDR2 SQIVND (reference sequence). Between the trimmed V and J ends, which lost 3 bases and 0 bases, there was a span of 11 bases. The CDR3 contains 15 residues. V usage is TRBV19 and J usage is TRBJ1-1; D is perhaps TRBD1 (5 bases). The receptor comes from a woman between 45 and 60 years old who had recovered from COVID-19. The sequenced sample was peripheral blood. This CDR3 is CASSIKQGMNTEAFF. CDR3 DNA sequence: TGTGCCAGTAGTATTAAGCAGGGAATGAACACTGAAGCTTTCTTT.